Each of the 18 T cell receptor beta chains below was sequenced from the same sample in a study of T cells in Graves' hyperthyroidism and ophthalmopathy. RNA transcripts provided the source from which TCR beta CDR3 regions were amplified. The HTBI primer set was used in a first-round RT-PCR of the TCR CDR3. Via MiXCR, TCRdb re-called the multiplex PCR reads, giving one row per CDR3 protein. This sample has 370,000 or so distinct CDR3 sequences, with more than 20% found just once. The material sequenced was blood. These receptors were taken from a man aged 50 to 59 with Graves' hyperthyroidism.

This clonotype was seen only a few times. The chain combines TRBV3-1 with TRBJ1-5; D is undetermined. This CDR3 region has 15 residues. V was pared by 1 base and J by 7 bases, with 14 bases between. Germline V lookup: CDR1 LGHDT, CDR2 YNNKEL (reference sequence). Here the CDR3 DNA reads TGTGCCAGCAGCCAAGGCAGTGCTAGCGGGCAGCCCCAGCATTTT. It is translated as CASSQGSASGQPQHF.

This rearrangement joins TRBV5-1 to TRBJ2-6; D remains ambiguous. Trimming shortened V by 4 bases and J by 4 bases, and 12 bases separated the two germline ends. The CDR3 sequence is 15 residues long. Germline-derived CDR1 and CDR2 are SGHRS and YFSETQ. The CDR3, as DNA: TGCGCCAGCAGCCCATCGGAACTCGGGGCCAACGTCCTGACTTTC. This codes for CASSPSELGANVLTF.

The table lists this clonotype with many counts. The chain joins TRBV7-3 to TRBJ2-5, with D maybe TRBD2 (6 bases). V lost 0 bases and J 2 bases, leaving 10 bases between the germline ends. Germline CDR1 is SGHTA and CDR2 is FQGTGA. The CDR3 sequence is 15 residues long. CDR3 coding DNA: TGTGCCAGCAGCTTAACTAGCGGTCCTCAAGAGACCCAGTACTTC. Translation gives CASSLTSGPQETQYF.

The V gene is TRBV27, the J gene TRBJ1-3; D perhaps matches TRBD1 (5 bases). V was trimmed by 4 bases and J by 2 bases, leaving 18 bases between them. This CDR3 comprises 17 residues. The germline gives CDR1 MNHEY, CDR2 SMNVEV (reference sequence). CDR3 coding DNA: TGTGCCAGCAGTTCAGCCCACGTCCAGGGCCCTGGAAACACCATATATTTT. Its translation: CASSSAHVQGPGNTIYF.

This CDR3 is CASIRGTGGTGNQPQHF. Written as DNA, the CDR3 is TGTGCCAGCATCAGGGGGACAGGGGGCACGGGCAATCAGCCCCAGCATTTT. This rearrangement joins TRBV28 to TRBJ1-5; 12 bases line up with TRBD1. Germline V CDR1 and CDR2: MDHEN, SYDVKM. V shed 7 bases and J 2 bases; nucleotides not matched to a gene: 9. This CDR3 contains 17 residues.

The genes are TRBV30 and TRBJ2-7, with D hard to call. Germline V CDR1 and CDR2: GTSNPN, SVGIG (reference sequence). The CDR3 length is 13 residues. V was trimmed by 0 bases and J by 3 bases, leaving 9 bases between them. In nucleotides, the CDR3 is TGTGCCTGGAGTGTAAGTGCCGGCTACGAGCAGTACTTC. Its translation is CAWSVSAGYEQYF.

The J gene is TRBJ1-2, the V gene TRBV11-2, with D tentatively TRBD1 (5 bases). From germline, CDR1 is SGHAT and CDR2 FQNNGV. The CDR3 length is 14 residues. V was pared by 4 bases and J by 8 bases, with 17 bases between. The CDR3 is CASSSGTLPSGYTF. The CDR3 nucleotides read TGTGCCAGCAGCTCCGGGACCCTTCCTTCCGGCTACACCTTC.

The rearrangement uses TRBV11-3 and TRBJ1-4; 7 positions agree with TRBD1. The V gene's germline CDR1 is SGHNT and CDR2 YENEEA. V trimming: 5 bases; J trimming: 11 bases; junction bases outside the gene matches: 5. The length of the CDR3 is 12 residues. The CDR3 reads CASSAGGDKLFF. DNA for the CDR3: TGTGCCAGCAGCGCAGGGGGTGACAAACTGTTTTTT.

This clonotype was recorded a few times. The V and J genes are TRBV4-1 and TRBJ2-2; D may correspond to TRBD1 or TRBD2 (6 bases each). V was shortened by 0 bases and J by 4 bases, with 9 bases between the two germline ends. The germline V gene encodes CDR1 MGHRA and CDR2 YSYEKL. The CDR3 has 15 residues. CDR3: CASSQEEGGTGELFF. The CDR3 DNA reads TGCGCCAGCAGCCAAGAGGAGGGGGGCACCGGGGAGCTGTTTTTT.

This clonotype was observed a handful of times. The chain employs TRBV5-1 and TRBJ2-2; D is perhaps TRBD1 (5 bases). Trimming took off 5 bases at V and 6 bases at J, with 17 bases between the two ends. CDR1 and CDR2 (germline): SGHRS, YFSETQ. The CDR3 covers 15 residues. CDR3 region: CASSPHPGFSGELFF. CDR3 nucleotide sequence: TGCGCCAGCAGTCCCCACCCAGGGTTTTCCGGGGAGCTGTTTTTT.

V and J are TRBV7-6 and TRBJ2-3; no clear D gene. CDR1 SGHVS and CDR2 FNYEAQ come from the germline V gene. The CDR3 covers 16 residues. Trimming took off 1 base at V and 6 bases at J, with 17 bases between the two ends. The CDR3 DNA is TGTGCCAGCAGCTTAGGCCCACAACCCGGAGAGGATACGCAGTATTTT. Translation: CASSLGPQPGEDTQYF. The complete variable domain, with remaining parts taken from reference TRBV7-6 and TRBJ2-3, reads GAGVSQSPRYKVTKRGQDVALRCDPISGHVSLYWYRQALGQGPEFLTYFNYEAQQDKSGLPNDRFSAERPEGSISTLTIQRTEQRDSAMYRCASSLGPQPGEDTQYFGPGTRLTVL.

V usage is TRBV24-1 and J usage is TRBJ1-2; possibly TRBD1 for D (6 bases). The CDR3 covers 16 residues. The germline CDR1 and CDR2 sequences are KGHDR and SFDVKD. Between the trimmed V and J ends, which lost 3 bases and 7 bases, there was a span of 20 bases. The CDR3 loop reads CATSDPTLDRGTGYTF. CDR3 DNA: TGTGCCACCAGTGATCCCACCTTGGACAGAGGGACTGGCTACACCTTC.

This clonotype was seen a handful of times. DNA for the CDR3: TGTGCCAGTAGTACCTTAGCGGATACGCAGTATTTT. Encoded protein: CASSTLADTQYF. This chain joins TRBV19 and TRBJ2-3; tentatively, D is TRBD2 (5 bases). Trimming removed 4 bases at V and 6 bases at J, with 8 bases between. This CDR3 contains 12 residues. Germline V gene data show CDR1 as LNHDA and CDR2 as SQIVND (reference sequence). Full variable domain (remainder filled in from reference TRBV19 and TRBJ2-3): DGGITQSPKYLFRKEGQNVTLSCEQNLNHDAMYWYRQDPGQGLRLIYYSQIVNDFQKGDIAEGYSVSREKKESFPLTVTSAQKNPTAFYLCASSTLADTQYFGPGTRLTVL.

This clonotype occurred a few times. The V and J genes are TRBV20-1 and TRBJ2-1; 14 bases are a match to TRBD2. With 2 bases clipped from V and 2 bases from J, the junction kept 5 bases outside the gene matches. Per the germline V gene, CDR1 is DFQATT and CDR2 is SNEGSKA (reference sequence). This CDR3 has 17 amino acids. CDR3 DNA: TGCAGTGCTAGAAAGACTAGCGGGAGGGACCCCTACAATGAGCAGTTCTTC. Translated, it gives CSARKTSGRDPYNEQFF.

A remark on this clonotype: A read error may explain this, as a much larger clone is one base away. This chain's CDR3 is CASSQKGLATETQYF. CDR3 bases: TGTGCCAGCAGCCAAAAGGGACTAGCAACGGAGACCCAGTACTTC. The chain recombines TRBV3-1 with TRBJ2-5; 9 nucleotides line up with TRBD2. In germline, CDR1 is LGHDT, CDR2 YNNKEL (reference sequence). The V segment lost 2 bases and the J segment 5 bases; nucleotides outside the gene matches: 6. This CDR3 has 15 amino acids.

Points on this clonotype: A read error may explain this, as a much larger clone is one base away. This chain joins TRBV12-3 or TRBV12-4 and TRBJ2-7, with 8 bases that match TRBD2. The CDR3 length is 13 residues. V gave up 5 bases and J gave up 7 bases; unmatched junction bases: 7. CDR3 in amino acids: CASSRLARGEQYF. The CDR3 coding sequence is TGTGCCAGCAGTCGACTAGCGAGAGGGGAGCAGTACTTC.

This clonotype occurred a few times. The rearrangement uses TRBV20-1 and TRBJ2-7; tentatively, D is TRBD1 or TRBD2 (5 bases each). The germline V and J ends were trimmed by 5 bases and 0 bases, with 14 bases remaining between them. Germline V gives CDR1 DFQATT, CDR2 SNEGSKA (reference sequence). This CDR3 has 14 amino acids. CDR3 sequence reads: CSAATGRNSYEQYF. CDR3 nucleotide sequence: TGCAGTGCTGCGACGGGACGGAACTCCTACGAGCAGTACTTC.

This clonotype was counted ten times or more. The chain recombines TRBV28 with TRBJ2-1, with TRBD2 matching 9 bases. V shed 6 bases and J 9 bases; nucleotides not matched to a gene: 12. Germline V CDR1 and CDR2: MDHEN, SYDVKM. The CDR3 consists of 15 residues. DNA of the CDR3: TGTGCCAGCAGCCCCTGGGGCGGGAGGGCCGGTGAGCAGTTCTTC. The encoded protein is CASSPWGGRAGEQFF.